One and the same sample provided the 7 T cell receptor beta chains below, sequenced in a study of T cells in Graves' hyperthyroidism and ophthalmopathy (dated by TCRdb to the late 2010s). The library relied on multiplex PCR. Sequencer: Illumina HiSeq 2000. The TCR beta CDR3 regions were amplified from the RNA transcripts. The first round of RT-PCR for the TCR CDR3 was performed with the HTBI primer set and the Qiagen OneStep RT-PCR kit. Using fastp trimming at Q25 and MiXCR clonotype assembly, TCRdb reanalyzed the public sequencing data and kept in-frame beta chains. Each record represents a unique CDR3 protein, reported with the most common genes and DNA among its rows. This sample holds some 420,000 distinct CDR3 sequences; roughly 13% were observed only once. About 5% of the sample is in the top ten clones. Sequenced sample: blood. All receptors derive from a woman aged 18-29 years with Graves' hyperthyroidism.

The chain links TRBV5-5 to TRBJ2-2; D perhaps matches TRBD2 (5 bases). In germline, CDR1 is SGHKS, CDR2 YYEKEE (reference sequence). The CDR3 extends over 15 amino acids. Trimming stripped 0 bases from V and 5 bases from J, with 11 bases between. CDR3 protein: CASSLAGPGTGELFF. DNA of the CDR3: TGTGCCAGCAGCTTGGCCGGCCCGGGGACCGGGGAGCTGTTTTTT.

This clonotype was seen more than once but under ten times. The CDR3 sequence is CSVGTDSNQPQHF. CDR3 sequence (DNA): TGCAGCGTCGGGACCGATAGCAATCAGCCCCAGCATTTT. The J gene is TRBJ1-5, the V gene TRBV29-1, with a tentative D call TRBD1 (5 bases). The ends were cut back, 6 bases at V and 0 bases at J, with 9 bases in the middle. The CDR3 length is 13 residues. Germline V gene lookup returns CDR1 SQVTM and CDR2 ANQGSEA.

A word on this clonotype: This may be a read error: a much more frequent sequence differs by one nucleotide. The chain carries TRBV27 and TRBJ2-1; 7 bases fit TRBD2. CDR3 length: 15 residues. The germline gives CDR1 MNHEY, CDR2 SMNVEV (reference sequence). The CDR3 DNA sequence: TGTGCCAGCAGTTTAATAGCGGGTTCCTACATTGAGCAGTTCTTC. Encoded protein: CASSLIAGSYIEQFF.

The V call is TRBV5-4, the J call TRBJ2-2; TRBD2 aligns across 7 bases. CDR3 length: 16 residues. Germline values: CDR1 SGHNT, CDR2 YYREEE (reference sequence). V lost 4 bases to trimming and J lost 3 bases; unmatched junction nucleotides: 9. The CDR3 spells CASSPPGSGHTGELFF. The CDR3 DNA reads as TGTGCCAGCAGCCCCCCGGGTAGCGGGCACACCGGGGAGCTGTTTTTT.

The sample holds one count of this clonotype. The chain recombines TRBV5-5 with TRBJ1-2; TRBD1 matches 7 bases. The V gene's germline CDR1 is SGHKS and CDR2 YYEKEE (reference sequence). There are 12 residues in the CDR3. Losses at the gene ends were 5 bases for V and 4 bases for J; bases not matched to a gene: 2. The CDR3, as DNA: TGTGCCAGCAGGGGGACAGTCTATGGCTACACCTTC. Translating it yields CASRGTVYGYTF. Full variable domain (missing parts from reference TRBV5-5 and TRBJ1-2): DAGVTQSPTHLIKTRGQQVTLRCSPISGHKSVSWYQQVLGQGPQFIFQYYEKEERGRGNFPDRFSARQFPNYSSELNVNALLLGDSALYLCASRGTVYGYTFGSGTRLTVV.

This clonotype was observed many times. The chain uses TRBV18 and TRBJ1-5; TRBD1 is a possible D gene (6 bases). Looked up from germline, CDR1 is KGHSH and CDR2 is LQKENI. The V gene lost 8 bases and the J gene lost 2 bases, with 10 bases spanning the gap. The CDR3 consists of 13 residues. CDR3 sequence reads: CASRRQGNQPQHF. CDR3 bases: TGTGCCAGCCGTAGACAGGGCAATCAGCCCCAGCATTTT.

The chain employs TRBV10-3 and TRBJ1-6; 7 bases are a match to TRBD1. The junction had 3 bases not matched to a gene; V was cut back by 2 bases and J by 5 bases. Germline V gene lookup returns CDR1 ENHRY and CDR2 SYGVKD. The CDR3 has 15 amino acids. The CDR3 nucleotides are TGTGCCATCAGTGAGGTAGGGGGCGATAATTCACCCCTCCACTTT. This gives the protein CAISEVGGDNSPLHF.